One sample yielded the 16 T cell receptor beta chains listed below, sequenced in a study of T cell responses to AZD1222 COVID-19 vaccine. Sequenced by immunoSEQ multiplex PCR; TCRdb stores in-frame clones only, minus some. The top ten hold around 3.6% of the sample, which has 150,000 to 200,000 clones, approximately 89% seen once. Sequenced here: peripheral blood, sampled 28 days after the second AZD1222 dose. The origin of the receptors is an adult who received the AZD1222 COVID-19 vaccine.

The sample holds a few counts of this clone. The rearrangement joins TRBV7-2 to TRBJ2-1, with D hard to call. Germline V gene data show CDR1 as SGHTA and CDR2 as FQGNSA. This CDR3 region has 15 residues. V shed 1 base and J shed 2 bases, with 9 bases lying between them. The CDR3 here is CASSLGSSAYNEQFF. The CDR3, as DNA: TGTGCCAGCAGCTTAGGATCAAGCGCCTACAATGAGCAGTTCTTC. The full variable domain, completed using reference TRBV7-2 and TRBJ2-1, is GAGVSQSPSNKVTEKGKDVELRCDPISGHTALYWYRQSLGQGLEFLIYFQGNSAPDKSGLPSDRFSAERTGGSVSTLTIQRTQQEDSAVYLCASSLGSSAYNEQFFGPGTRLTVL.

This CDR3 reads CASSLGVTGLDEQFF. The CDR3 nucleotides are TGTGCCAGCAGCTTAGGAGTGACAGGGTTGGATGAGCAGTTCTTC. V usage is TRBV11-3 and J usage is TRBJ2-1; 7 nucleotides align to TRBD1. The V gene's germline CDR1 is SGHNT and CDR2 YENEEA. The CDR3 runs 15 residues. V lost 1 base to trimming and J lost 8 bases; unmatched junction nucleotides: 8.

V is TRBV5-5 and J is TRBJ2-3, with 11 positions matching TRBD1. The V gene's germline CDR1 is SGHKS and CDR2 YYEKEE (reference sequence). The V and J ends lost 2 bases and 4 bases, in that order; junction bases with no gene match: 3. CDR3 length: 15 residues. DNA of the CDR3: TGTGCCAGCAGCTTATCGGGACAGGGGGCAGATACGCAGTATTTT. As protein: CASSLSGQGADTQYF.

The chain is built from TRBV28 and TRBJ1-6, with D possibly TRBD1 on 6 matching bases. The CDR3 is 15 amino acids. Between the trimmed V and J ends, which lost 5 bases and 5 bases, there was a span of 13 bases. The germline V gene encodes CDR1 MDHEN and CDR2 SYDVKM. CDR3 in amino acids: CASSVRGQDNSPLHF. The CDR3 DNA sequence: TGTGCCAGCAGTGTAAGGGGACAAGATAATTCACCCCTCCACTTT.

The chain recombines TRBV27 with TRBJ2-7; TRBD1 aligns across 9 bases. Looked up from germline, CDR1 is MNHEY and CDR2 is SMNVEV (reference sequence). This CDR3 spans 13 amino acids. The ends lost 8 bases at V and 2 bases at J; junction bases unmatched: 4. In DNA form, the CDR3 reads TGTGCCAGCGGGGACAGGGCAACCTACGAGCAGTACTTC. Translating gives CASGDRATYEQYF.

The chain uses TRBV18 and TRBJ2-7; 7 bases are a match to TRBD1. CDR3 length: 15 amino acids. Trimming took 0 bases from V and 2 from J; bases not matched to a gene: 4. Germline lookup yields CDR1 KGHSH and CDR2 LQKENI. Here the CDR3 DNA reads TGTGCCAGCTCACCACCGGGACAGTACCCCTACGAGCAGTACTTC. This gives the protein CASSPPGQYPYEQYF.

The chain joins TRBV13 to TRBJ2-3, with D perhaps TRBD1 (6 bases). The germline CDR1 and CDR2 sequences are PRHDT and FYEKMQ (reference sequence). The ends were cut back, 6 bases at V and 2 bases at J, with 21 bases in the middle. This CDR3 contains 17 residues. The chain's CDR3 is CASSSPWGHPDTDTQYF. The CDR3 bases are TGTGCCAGCAGTTCTCCTTGGGGGCACCCAGACACAGATACGCAGTATTTT.

As DNA, the CDR3 is TGTGCCAGCAGTTCCAGTGGGATGACAGATACGCAGTATTTT. Amino acid sequence: CASSSSGMTDTQYF. The V gene is TRBV6-6, the J gene TRBJ2-3; D remains ambiguous. CDR1 MNHNY and CDR2 SVGAGI come from the germline V gene (reference sequence). The CDR3 is made up of 14 amino acids. V was pared by 4 bases and J by 3 bases, with 11 bases between.

The chain recombines TRBV7-6 with TRBJ2-2; 11 bases fit TRBD2. The V and J ends lost 5 bases and 5 bases, in that order; junction bases with no gene match: 7. The germline V gene encodes CDR1 SGHVS and CDR2 FNYEAQ. This CDR3 region has 16 residues. Here the CDR3 reads CASSPGLAVRTGELFF. The CDR3 nucleotides read TGTGCCAGCAGCCCGGGACTAGCGGTAAGAACCGGGGAGCTGTTTTTT.

The chain recombines TRBV7-2 with TRBJ1-1, with D uncertain. CDR1 SGHTA and CDR2 FQGNSA come from the germline V gene. The ends were cut back, 3 bases at V and 1 base at J, with 6 bases in the middle. CDR3 length: 13 residues. The CDR3 sequence: CASSFGRNTEAFF. In DNA form, the CDR3 reads TGTGCCAGCAGCTTCGGCAGGAACACTGAAGCTTTCTTT.

The V and J genes are TRBV27 and TRBJ2-7; maybe TRBD2 (6 bases). Germline CDR1 reads MNHEY; CDR2 reads SMNVEV (reference sequence). V was pared by 10 bases and J by 4 bases, with 8 bases between. The CDR3 spans 10 residues. The chain's CDR3 is CATRGYEQYF. The DNA for the CDR3 is TGTGCCACCCGGGGGTACGAGCAGTACTTC.

This chain connects TRBV28 to TRBJ1-5; D remains ambiguous. This CDR3 region has 14 residues. CDR1 is MDHEN, CDR2 SYDVKM, per germline. Trimming removed 3 bases at V and 3 bases at J, with 9 bases between. CDR3 sequence (DNA): TGTGCCAGCAGTTTGGACGGTAACAATCAGCCCCAGCATTTT. It yields the protein CASSLDGNNQPQHF. The variable domain in full, with the rest retrieved from reference TRBV28 and TRBJ1-5, is DVKVTQSSRYLVKRTGEKVFLECVQDMDHENMFWYRQDPGLGLRLIYFSYDVKMKEKGDIPEGYSVSREKKERFSLILESASTNQTSMYLCASSLDGNNQPQHFGDGTRLSIL.

The chain links TRBV11-1 to TRBJ2-2; no firm D call. Trimming left V 5 bases short and J 7 bases short, with 17 bases between. Germline V lookup: CDR1 SGHAT, CDR2 FQDESV (reference sequence). The CDR3 is 15 residues long. CDR3 protein: CASSPNFLQNGELFF. For the CDR3, the DNA is TGTGCCAGCAGCCCCAATTTCCTCCAGAACGGGGAGCTGTTTTTT.

J is TRBJ1-4 and V is TRBV4-1; tentative D call: TRBD1 (5 bases). This CDR3 is 19 amino acids long. The germline V gene has CDR1 MGHRA and CDR2 YSYEKL. V shed 1 base and J shed 6 bases, with 24 bases lying between them. The CDR3 region is CASSQVFPPAGLEDEKLFF. The CDR3 DNA reads as TGCGCCAGCAGCCAAGTTTTTCCCCCAGCAGGGTTGGAGGATGAAAAACTGTTTTTT.

This rearrangement joins TRBV5-4 to TRBJ1-2, with unresolved D. The V end was cut by 0 bases, the J end by 0 bases, with 6 bases between. CDR3 length equals 14 residues. Germline values: CDR1 SGHNT, CDR2 YYREEE (reference sequence). CDR3 bases: TGTGCCAGCAGCTTGGGTCCTCCTAACTATGGCTACACCTTC. This translates into CASSLGPPNYGYTF.

The table lists this clone with a count of one. The chain links TRBV24-1 to TRBJ1-1; D might be TRBD1 (5 bases). The germline V gene has CDR1 KGHDR and CDR2 SFDVKD. The V end was cut by 5 bases, the J end by 8 bases, with 11 bases between. This CDR3 region has 12 residues. CDR3 region: CATSGPWDEAFF. For the CDR3, the DNA is TGTGCCACCAGTGGGCCCTGGGACGAAGCTTTCTTT.